These T cell receptor beta chains were read from a single sample in a study of cytomegalovirus exposure and HLA in healthy donors. Libraries were prepared by immunoSEQ multiplex PCR; TCRdb keeps only in-frame clonotypes and omits some of them. Of 130,000 or so clones in the sample, 8.5% are singletons; the top ten hold less than 7%. Sequenced input: PBMCs. Receptor source: a man aged 35 to 55 in good health and CMV-seronegative. CDR3s include the opening cysteine and the closing phenylalanine or tryptophan. Fields, in order: clone size, D gene, V gene, J gene, CDR3 protein, CDR3 DNA. The D gene is left open where the match is weak. Clone size, where shown, is once, few, many, or a class for clones that have expanded.

NA,NA,TRBV10-2,TRBJ1-4,CASSHKSQPGEKLFF,TGCGCCAGCAGTCATAAGTCGCAGCCGGGAGAAAAACTGTTTTTT
few,NA,TRBV7-9,TRBJ1-1,CAGDLNTEAFF,TGTGCAGGGGATTTGAACACTGAAGCTTTCTTT
NA,NA,TRBV5-4,TRBJ2-2,CASSWTGGHTGELFF,TGTGCCAGCAGCTGGACCGGGGGGCACACCGGGGAGCTGTTTTTT
NA,TRBD2,TRBV11-3,TRBJ2-5,CASSLGLAGVQETQYF,TGTGCCAGCAGCTTAGGGCTAGCGGGGGTACAAGAGACCCAGTACTTC
NA,NA,TRBV5-1,TRBJ2-5,CASSFVGGQETQYF,TGCGCCAGCAGCTTCGTGGGGGGCCAAGAGACCCAGTACTTC
many,NA,TRBV6-6,TRBJ2-6,CASSYGSSGANVLTF,TGTGCCAGCAGTTACGGCAGCTCTGGGGCCAACGTCCTGACTTTC
few,NA,TRBV5-4,TRBJ1-4,CASSLSTNNEKLFF,TGTGCCAGCAGCTTGTCGACTAATAATGAAAAACTGTTTTTT
NA,TRBD2,TRBV11-3,TRBJ2-1,CASSSRTSGGYHNEQFF,TGTGCCAGCAGCTCAAGAACTAGCGGGGGGTACCACAATGAGCAGTTCTTC
few,NA,TRBV2,TRBJ2-1,CASSESPGWDRFF,TGTGCCAGCAGTGAATCGCCGGGGTGGGATCGGTTCTTC
NA,NA,TRBV4-2,TRBJ2-2,CASSQAGDYTGELFF,TGTGCCAGCAGCCAAGCGGGAGATTACACCGGGGAGCTGTTTTTT
NA,TRBD2,TRBV27,TRBJ2-3,CASSLAGDRTDTQYF,TGTGCCAGCAGTTTAGCGGGGGACCGCACAGATACGCAGTATTTT
NA,TRBD1,TRBV27,TRBJ1-5,CASSSGQGRYSNQPQHF,TGTGCCAGCAGTTCCGGACAGGGAAGATATAGCAATCAGCCCCAGCATTTT
few,TRBD1,TRBV10-3,TRBJ2-1,CAIMDRVDEQFF,TGTGCCATCATGGACAGGGTGGATGAGCAGTTCTTC
NA,TRBD2,TRBV4-3,TRBJ2-3,CASSQDWTSGGTDTQYF,TGCGCCAGCAGCCAAGATTGGACTAGCGGGGGCACAGATACGCAGTATTTT
NA,NA,TRBV5-6,TRBJ2-3,CASSFQTGLLDTQYF,TGTGCCAGCAGCTTCCAGACAGGCCTTTTAGATACGCAGTATTTT
few,NA,TRBV30,TRBJ1-4,CAWSIGGSHEKLFF,TGTGCCTGGAGTATAGGGGGATCACATGAAAAACTGTTTTTT
few,TRBD1,TRBV6-6,TRBJ1-1,CASVSDRVGVNTEAFF,TGTGCCAGCGTATCGGACAGGGTAGGGGTGAACACTGAAGCTTTCTTT
few,TRBD2,TRBV9,TRBJ2-2,CASSVDGGASGELFF,TGTGCCAGCAGCGTAGACGGGGGGGCTTCCGGGGAGCTGTTTTTT
few,TRBD1,TRBV7-8,TRBJ1-5,CASSLGQGARQPQHF,TGTGCCAGCAGCTTGGGACAGGGGGCTCGTCAGCCCCAGCATTTT
NA,NA,TRBV29-1,TRBJ1-1,CSVEVGGNTEAFF,TGCAGCGTTGAAGTGGGGGGGAACACTGAAGCTTTCTTT
few,NA,TRBV27,TRBJ1-1,CASSQGTGGNTEAFF,TGTGCCAGCAGTCAAGGGACGGGGGGGAACACTGAAGCTTTCTTT
few,NA,TRBV7-8,TRBJ2-5,CASSGFGSQETQYF,TGTGCCAGCAGTGGATTCGGGTCTCAAGAGACCCAGTACTTC
few,NA,TRBV4-3,TRBJ1-5,CASSQLEGVQPQHF,TGCGCCAGCAGCCAATTAGAAGGGGTGCAGCCCCAGCATTTT
NA,NA,TRBV4-1,TRBJ2-7,CASSQGQNRDEQYF,TGCGCCAGCAGCCAAGGCCAAAACAGGGACGAGCAGTACTTC
few,NA,TRBV30,TRBJ2-7,CAWREGDSIYEQYF,TGTGCCTGGAGGGAGGGGGACAGTATTTACGAGCAGTACTTC
NA,NA,TRBV5-4,TRBJ1-3,CASSLASAGSGNTIYF,TGTGCCAGCAGCTTGGCCTCTGCAGGCTCTGGAAACACCATATATTTT
NA,NA,TRBV19,TRBJ2-7,CATPSPRDTSYEQYF,TGTGCCACCCCATCCCCCCGGGACACTTCCTACGAGCAGTACTTC
few,TRBD1,TRBV7-9,TRBJ1-1,CASIWTGRENTEAFF,TGTGCCAGCATCTGGACAGGGCGTGAGAACACTGAAGCTTTCTTT
NA,TRBD1,TRBV4-2,TRBJ1-6,CASSIPGGLGSPLHF,TGTGCCAGCAGCATCCCAGGGGGCTTGGGTTCACCCCTCCACTTT
NA,NA,TRBV19,TRBJ1-2,CATADSFYGYTF,TGTGCCACCGCCGACAGTTTCTATGGCTACACCTTC
few,TRBD2,TRBV7-9,TRBJ2-5,CASSLWEGQETQYF,TGTGCCAGCAGCCTGTGGGAGGGTCAAGAGACCCAGTACTTC
few,TRBD1,TRBV7-9,TRBJ1-2,CASSLQGALGYTF,TGTGCCAGCAGCTTACAGGGGGCGCTTGGCTACACCTTC
NA,NA,TRBV19,TRBJ1-5,CASSIDLPGYSNQPQHF,TGTGCCAGTAGTATAGATCTACCAGGTTATAGCAATCAGCCCCAGCATTTT
NA,NA,TRBV27,TRBJ2-2,CASRPGGGLNTGELFF,TGTGCCAGCAGGCCAGGCGGAGGGTTGAACACCGGGGAGCTGTTTTTT
few,NA,TRBV6-5,TRBJ1-2,CASRRDYGYTF,TGTGCCAGCAGACGAGACTATGGCTACACCTTC
NA,NA,TRBV19,TRBJ1-3,CASSIGDKGNTIYF,TGTGCCAGTAGTATTGGAGACAAGGGGAACACCATATATTTT
NA,TRBD1,TRBV7-8,TRBJ1-1,CASSFSRTGDTGTEAFF,TGTGCCAGCAGCTTTTCCAGGACAGGGGATACGGGCACTGAAGCTTTCTTT
NA,NA,TRBV29-1,TRBJ1-2,CSVRTRSLYGYTF,TGCAGCGTCCGGACAAGATCTCTCTATGGCTACACCTTC
few,NA,TRBV4-2,TRBJ2-1,CASSQDERLHYNEQFF,TGTGCCAGCAGCCAAGATGAGCGGCTTCACTACAATGAGCAGTTCTTC
few,NA,TRBV19,TRBJ2-1,CASWAGGLDEQFF,TGTGCCAGTTGGGCCGGGGGGCTCGATGAGCAGTTCTTC
NA,NA,TRBV14,TRBJ1-6,CASSQATQNSPLHF,TGTGCCAGCAGCCAAGCCACGCAGAATTCACCCCTCCACTTT
NA,NA,TRBV6-5,TRBJ2-7,CASRDPGAYEQYF,TGTGCCAGCAGGGACCCGGGGGCCTACGAGCAGTACTTC
NA,TRBD2,TRBV28,TRBJ2-7,CASTAGGNYYEQYF,TGTGCCAGCACGGCGGGGGGGAACTACTACGAGCAGTACTTC
NA,TRBD1,TRBV4-1,TRBJ1-2,CASSQAGRGLVGYPF,TGCGCCAGCAGCCAAGCTGGCAGGGGGCTCGTCGGCTACCCCTTC
NA,TRBD2,TRBV4-3,TRBJ2-7,CASSQDSGGYYEQYF,TGCGCCAGCAGCCAAGATAGCGGGGGGTACTACGAGCAGTACTTC
NA,NA,TRBV13,TRBJ1-2,CASSKWGGMGYGYTF,TGTGCCAGCAGCAAATGGGGGGGAATGGGCTATGGCTACACCTTC
NA,TRBD1,TRBV25-1,TRBJ2-3,CASSGDRVSTDTQYF,TGTGCCAGCAGTGGGGACAGGGTTAGCACAGATACGCAGTATTTT
NA,NA,TRBV2,TRBJ2-3,CASSRRGYTDTQYF,TGTGCCAGCAGCCGCAGGGGATACACAGATACGCAGTATTTT
NA,TRBD1,TRBV7-9,TRBJ2-1,CASSFWTGGRSEQFF,TGTGCCAGCAGCTTTTGGACAGGGGGGAGATCTGAGCAGTTCTTC
few,NA,TRBV15,TRBJ1-5,CATGSGGQDQPQHF,TGTGCCACCGGGTCGGGGGGGCAAGATCAGCCCCAGCATTTT
few,TRBD1,TRBV4-3,TRBJ2-3,CASSQVTGIGADTQYF,TGCGCCAGCAGCCAAGTGACAGGGATTGGGGCAGATACGCAGTATTTT
NA,TRBD2,TRBV7-8,TRBJ2-3,CASSRDGGTDTQYF,TGTGCCAGCAGCCGGGACGGGGGGACAGATACGCAGTATTTT